This T cell receptor (delta chain) originates from a study of gamma-delta chains in newborns, infants, children. Whole-study context: Innate gammadelta T cells reportedly expand polyclonally right after birth, driven by microbial exposure, per the title.

This CDR3 contains 18 residues. Germline V lookup: CDR1 GEAIGNYY, CDR2 EKD. TCRdb reanalysed the reads with CATT. The data hold 850 to 1,100 delta-chain clones, with roughly 6.6% observed a single time. A note on this clone: A single base separates this from a much larger clone, so it may be a read error. At the DNA level, this CDR3 is encoded by other sequences in the same sample as well.

Sequencing was performed on blood. The receptor was derived from a child who was a newborn, infant or young child, either healthy, febrile or measles-vaccinated (not recorded which). The V and J genes are TRDV2 and TRDJ3; TRDD3 matches 7 bases. The CDR3 reads CACDTGGPFSWDTRQMFF. DNA for the CDR3: TGTGCCTGTGACACTGGGGGACCCTTCTCCTGGGACACCCGACAGATGTTCTTC.